This entry is about one T cell receptor (beta chain). Germline V lookup: CDR1 DFQATT, CDR2 SNEGSKA (reference sequence). V lost 2 bases and J lost 11; bases outside the gene matches: 13. The CDR3 runs to 15 residues. The data were taken from a study of T cells in Graves' hyperthyroidism and ophthalmopathy. From RNA transcripts, TCR beta CDR3 regions were amplified. RT-PCR in the first round (using the HTBI primer set) targeted the TCR CDR3. MiXCR, run by TCRdb on the multiplex PCR reads, gives a single entry per CDR3 protein. The sample includes about 600,000 distinct CDR3 sequences, about 15% seen only once; the top ten take roughly an eighth.

The sequence was collected from a woman aged 45-65 years with Graves' ophthalmopathy. The chain joins TRBV20-1 to TRBJ2-3; 10 bases match TRBD2. The specimen sequenced was blood. The CDR3, as DNA: TGCAGTGCTAGACCCCCCCCGGCTAGCGGGAGTATGCAGTATTTT. Amino acid sequence: CSARPPPASGSMQYF.